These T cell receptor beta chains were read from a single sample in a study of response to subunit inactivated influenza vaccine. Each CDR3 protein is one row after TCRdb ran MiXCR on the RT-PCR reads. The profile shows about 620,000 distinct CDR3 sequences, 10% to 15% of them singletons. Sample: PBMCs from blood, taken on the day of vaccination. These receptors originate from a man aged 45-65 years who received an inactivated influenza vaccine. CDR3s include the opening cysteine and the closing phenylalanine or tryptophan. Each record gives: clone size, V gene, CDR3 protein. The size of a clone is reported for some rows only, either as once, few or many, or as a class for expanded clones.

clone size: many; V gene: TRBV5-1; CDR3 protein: CASSPGTSGGYEQYF
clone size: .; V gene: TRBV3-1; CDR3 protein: CASNGFGSPLHF
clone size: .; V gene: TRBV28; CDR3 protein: CASREFGTGYEQYF
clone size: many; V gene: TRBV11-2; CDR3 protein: CASSSPQIEVTSSYNEQFF
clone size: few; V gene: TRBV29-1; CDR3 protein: CSVEEFRQGTDTQYF
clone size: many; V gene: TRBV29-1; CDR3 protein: CSVDSGYRYNEQFF
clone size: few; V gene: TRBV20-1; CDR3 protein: CSASWESTGELFF
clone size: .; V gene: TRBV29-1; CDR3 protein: CSVVTGHSNTEAFF
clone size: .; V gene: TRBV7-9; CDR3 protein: CASAPPGGQPQHF
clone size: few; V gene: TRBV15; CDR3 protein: CATSRGGGVAPNEQFF
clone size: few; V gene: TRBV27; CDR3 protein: CASSLNGVGGYEQYF
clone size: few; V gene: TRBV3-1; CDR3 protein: CASSQVEAAGGETQYF
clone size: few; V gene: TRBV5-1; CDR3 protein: CASSLVLVGRGHYTGELFF
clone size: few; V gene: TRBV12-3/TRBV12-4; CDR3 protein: CASKVLSRGLAEGGDTQYF